This TCR beta chain was observed in a study of CD8 T cells in Susac syndrome. The trim removed 8 bases at V and 3 bases at J, leaving 2 bases unmatched. CDR1 is SGHAT, CDR2 FQNNGV, per germline. The CDR3 is made up of 12 amino acids. RNA amounts of 0.5 to 1 ug underwent reverse transcription with random hexamers. From the immunoSEQ multiplex PCR reads, TCRdb called clonotypes with MiXCR, one entry per CDR3 protein. The repertoire holds about 290,000 distinct CDR3 sequences, with approximately 85% as singletons. Source material: CD8+ T cells from PBMCs. The clonotype comes from a human donor with multiple sclerosis. The chain carries TRBV11-2 and TRBJ2-7, with 9 bases matching TRBD2. The CDR3 bases are TGTGCCAGCGGCGGGGGGGACTACGAGCAGTACTTC. Its protein product is CASGGGDYEQYF.